Each of the 26 T cell receptor delta chains below was sequenced from the same sample in a study of γδ T cells in repeated Plasmodium falciparum infection. Flow sorting of PBMC yielded separate Vgamma9/Vdelta2+ and Vdelta2-negative gammadelta T cell populations for bulk repertoire analysis. TCRdb reanalysed the multiplex PCR reads with CATT. The table records about 57,000 delta-chain clones, over 1.5% of them present only once. Sequenced material: gamma-delta T cells from blood. The receptors shown here come from a pool of human donors (malaria-infected and uninfected, not separated).

As to this clone: A far bigger clonotype differs at one base, so this is likely a read error. Other DNA sequences of this sample code for an identical CDR3. The chain links TRDV1 to TRDJ1; tentatively, D is TRDD2 or TRDD3 (7 bases each). TCRdb gives no J gene; it was assigned here by matching the DNA to germline. Germline CDR1 is TSWWSYY and CDR2 is QGS. The CDR3 spans 23 residues. V lost 0 bases and J 1 base, leaving 33 bases between the germline ends. The CDR3 nucleotides read TGTGCTCTTGGGGAACTAAGTTCCTACAAGAGGGGGATTCTGGGCGGTTCCACCGATAAACTCATCTTT. This translates into CALGELSSYKRGILGGSTDKLIF.

Only a few counts were recorded for this clone. This DNA translates differently at residue 8 from the TCRdb protein, which is that of a much larger clone; a read error is likely, and the protein shown is the DNA's own translation. The chain uses TRDV1 and TRDJ1; TRDD3 matches at 8 bases. This CDR3 spans 20 amino acids. Germline CDR1 is TSWWSYY and CDR2 is QGS. CDR3 loop: CAITRYRLYWGSRYTDKLIF. As DNA, the CDR3 is TGTGCCATAACCCGCTACCGTCTGTACTGGGGGTCCCGGTACACCGATAAACTCATCTTT.

About this clone: One base separates it from a far larger clone, so it is likely a read error. The gene calls are TRDV1 and TRDJ1; 12 nucleotides align to TRDD3. The J gene was not available in TCRdb and was assigned here by matching the DNA to germline segments. This CDR3 comprises 23 residues. The germline CDR1 and CDR2 sequences are TSWWSYY and QGS. CDR3 region: CALGEHPSLYWGILTPYTDKLIF. CDR3 DNA: TGTGCTCTTGGGGAACATCCTTCTCTCTACTGGGGGATACTTACTCCCTACACCGACAAACTCATCTTT.

Regarding this clone: TCRdb attributes to this sequence the protein of a much larger clone, which differs from the DNA translation at residue 4; a read error is likely, and the protein displayed is translated from the DNA. The chain combines TRDV1 with TRDJ1, with a weak D call TRDD3 (7 bases). The CDR3 totals 21 residues. CDR1 is TSWWSYY, CDR2 QGS, per germline. The CDR3 sequence: CALWELCSYNLWGFYTDKLIF. CDR3 sequence (DNA): TGTGCTCTTTGGGAGCTTTGCTCCTACAATCTCTGGGGGTTCTACACCGATAAACTCATCTTT.

In its sample, this clone was seen many times. A far larger clone is a single base away, which makes a read error likely. This sample includes further DNA sequences coding for the same CDR3. The chain is built from TRDV2 and TRDJ1; D is uncertain. The CDR3 spans 18 residues. The germline V gene has CDR1 GEAIGNYY and CDR2 EKD. Between the trimmed V and J ends, which lost 7 bases and 0 bases, there was a span of 26 bases. The CDR3 here is CACDPKSNPPVYTDKLIF. The CDR3 coding sequence is TGTGCCTGCGACCCTAAATCAAATCCCCCTGTGTACACCGATAAACTCATCTTT.

Of note for this clone: The TCRdb protein comes from a much larger clone and disagrees with this DNA's translation at residues 12 and 20, likely due to a read error; the protein given here is derived from the DNA. V and J are TRDV1 and TRDJ1; D might be TRDD2 (6 bases). CDR1 is TSWWSYY, CDR2 QGS, per germline. CDR3 length equals 21 residues. The CDR3 is CALGDLPKRLPAQCYTDKLTF. The CDR3 DNA is TGTGCTCTTGGGGATCTACCCAAGCGACTTCCTGCACAGTGTTACACCGATAAACTCACCTTT.

This clone showed up many times. With a far larger clone one base away, a read error is the likely cause. Other nucleotide sequences in the sample specify the same CDR3. The chain links TRDV1 to TRDJ1; D call uncertain. As TCRdb names no J gene, one was assigned here on the basis of a DNA match to germline. Germline CDR1 reads TSWWSYY; CDR2 reads QGS. The V end was cut by 5 bases, the J end by 2 bases, with 21 bases between. The CDR3 loop spans 17 amino acids. The CDR3 DNA reads as TGTGCTCTTGGGAAGGGGCCTCCTGCAGATGGGACCGATAAACTCATCTTT. It specifies CALGKGPPADGTDKLIF.

On this clone: The translation of this DNA and the TCRdb protein of a much larger clone differ at residue 8, probably owing to a read error; the protein shown here is translated from the DNA. The genes are TRDV1 and TRDJ1, with 9 nucleotides matching TRDD3. The J gene, left out of TCRdb, was set here by checking the DNA against germline. Germline V CDR1 and CDR2: TSWWSYY, QGS. The V segment lost 5 bases and the J segment 7 bases; nucleotides outside the gene matches: 32. The CDR3 has 22 amino acids. CDR3 sequence: CALGIRNARPTSLGDLRGKLIF. The CDR3 bases are TGTGCTCTTGGGATTCGCAACGCCCGTCCTACCTCACTGGGGGACCTAAGAGGTAAACTCATCTTT.

Comment on this clone: The protein TCRdb lists belongs to a much larger clone and differs from this DNA's translation at residue 16, which points to a read error; the protein shown is made from the DNA. The V call is TRDV1, the J call TRDJ1, with D perhaps TRDD2 or TRDD3 (8 bases each). CDR1 TSWWSYY and CDR2 QGS come from the germline V gene. This CDR3 contains 22 residues. The V gene lost 5 bases and the J gene lost 2 bases, with 36 bases spanning the gap. The CDR3 region has the DNA TGTGCTCTTGGGCCACCAAGCCTTCCTATGGTACTGGGGGGGTCCTCGACCGATAAACTCATCTTT. Translated, it gives CALGPPSLPMVLGGSSTDKLIF.

This clone has ten or more counts. Given a far larger clone just one base away, this is likely a sequencing read error. Additional DNA sequences in this sample encode the identical CDR3. V gene TRDV1 combines with J gene TRDJ1, with TRDD3 matching 11 bases. The CDR3 covers 21 residues. Germline CDR1 is TSWWSYY and CDR2 is QGS. Written as DNA, the CDR3 is TGTGCTCTTGGGGTTCCTTCCTACGGGATATGGGGGATACGCCCAGGGGTTAAACTCATCTTC. Translating gives CALGVPSYGIWGIRPGVKLIF.

Note on this clone: TCRdb has a much larger clone's protein, which differs at residue 14 from the translation of this DNA, likely because of a read error; what is shown is the protein translated from the DNA. The DNA for the CDR3 is TGTGCTCTTGGGATTCTTCTAGGGGCCTTTCCTAGGACTGAGGGATTTGGAAGCACCGATAAACTCATCTTT. This translates into CALGILLGAFPRTEGFGSTDKLIF. V usage is TRDV1 and J usage is TRDJ1; the D gene is possibly TRDD2 (6 bases). Germline matching of the DNA provided the J gene here, since TCRdb leaves it blank. This CDR3 has 24 amino acids. Trimming took 5 bases from V and 1 from J, leaving 41 bases between them. Germline V gene sequence: CDR1 TSWWSYY, CDR2 QGS.

This clone was detected a few times. The V call is TRDV1, the J call TRDJ1, with 9 positions matching TRDD3. The J gene, missing from TCRdb, was assigned here through DNA to germline matching. V trimming: 0 bases; J trimming: 0 bases; junction bases outside the gene matches: 20. This CDR3 spans 22 amino acids. The germline gives CDR1 TSWWSYY, CDR2 QGS. The CDR3 region has the DNA TGTGCTCTTGGGGAACTACTCGTACTTTCGTACTGGGGGAAGATGTACACCGATAAACTCATCTTT. Residues: CALGELLVLSYWGKMYTDKLIF.

A remark on this clone: A far larger clone is just one base off, so this is likely a read error. Other nucleotide sequences in the sample specify the same CDR3. V gene TRDV1 combines with J gene TRDJ1; 10 nucleotides agree with TRDD3. Here the J gene came from matching the DNA to germline, since TCRdb omits it. The CDR3 covers 25 residues. Germline CDR1 TSWWSYY, CDR2 QGS. DNA of the CDR3: TGTGCCCTTGGGGAAGGACTGCATCGGGCGAAGACTGGGGGATCGTTTCCCCCGTACACCGATAAACTCATCTTT. Translation gives CALGEGLHRAKTGGSFPPYTDKLIF.

Turning to this clone: TCRdb shows a much larger clone's protein in place of this DNA's translation, and the two differ at residue 11, likely through a read error; the protein shown is translated from the DNA. The chain employs TRDV3 and TRDJ2, with 7 bases identical to TRDD3. Germline V CDR1 and CDR2: TVYSNPD, GDNSRS (reference sequence). J gave up 4 bases and V 2 bases, and 22 bases lay outside the gene matches. This CDR3 region has 19 residues. This chain's CDR3 is CAFPSGVLGILTGTAQLFF. CDR3 in DNA: TGTGCCTTTCCCTCCGGGGTACTGGGGATCCTGACAGGGACAGCACAACTCTTCTTT.

In this sample, this clone turned up a few times. The TCRdb record carries a much larger clone's protein, which differs from this DNA's translation at residue 12; a read error is the likely cause, and the protein listed here is the DNA translation. The rearrangement links TRDV3 to TRDJ1, with 12 bases lining up with TRDD3. This CDR3 spans 18 amino acids. V shed 3 bases, J shed 1 base, and the junction held 15 bases outside the gene matches. Germline V CDR1 and CDR2: TVYSNPD, GDNSRS (reference sequence). Written as DNA, the CDR3 is TGTGCCTTCAGGTTCCCTTACTGGGGGATACTGACCACCGATAAACTCATCTTT. Translating gives CAFRFPYWGILTTDKLIF.

This clone was found a few times. The protein given by TCRdb reflects a much larger clone and differs at residue 9 from this DNA's translation, likely from a read error; the protein shown is the DNA's translation. This rearrangement joins TRDV1 to TRDJ1; 9 nucleotides align to TRDD3. TCRdb gives no J gene; it was assigned here by matching the DNA to germline. The germline gives CDR1 TSWWSYY, CDR2 QGS. CDR3 length: 19 residues. The V segment lost 0 bases and the J segment 7 bases; nucleotides outside the gene matches: 18. The CDR3 DNA follows: TGTGCTCTTGGGGAACTCCATATACATAGTACTGGGGGAAGATGTAAACTCATCTTT. Its translation is CALGELHIHSTGGRCKLIF.

This clone was counted only a few times. This DNA's translation differs at residue 14 from TCRdb's protein, which comes from a much larger clone; a read error is likely, and the protein shown is translated from the DNA. V and J are TRDV2 and TRDJ1; 13 bases are shared with TRDD3. CDR3 length equals 16 residues. Germline V gene sequence: CDR1 GEAIGNYY, CDR2 EKD. The CDR3 sequence is CACDTGTGGYAEKPIF. The CDR3 DNA reads as TGTGCCTGTGACACCGGGACTGGGGGATACGCGGAAAAACCCATCTTT.

This clone has ten or more counts. This likely came from a read error, as a far larger clone is one base away. Within the sample, other DNA sequences also encode this same CDR3. The gene calls are TRDV3 and TRDJ1; the match to TRDD3 covers 7 bases. The CDR3 loop spans 20 amino acids. Germline-derived CDR1 and CDR2 are TVYSNPD and GDNSRS (reference sequence). Unmatched junction bases numbered 26, after V lost 3 bases and J lost 1 base. CDR3 region: CAFDVLRVLGTRPATDKLIF. In DNA form, the CDR3 reads TGTGCCTTCGACGTCCTCCGTGTACTGGGGACTCGGCCAGCCACCGATAAACTCATCTTT.

This clone appeared a few times. TCRdb attributes to this sequence the protein of a much larger clone, which differs from the DNA translation at residue 3; a read error is likely, and the protein displayed is translated from the DNA. The CDR3 DNA reads as TGTGCTCCTGGGGAACTAATATCCCTACCTTATAACTGGGGGAAAAGGGGTGTTGATAAACTCATCTTT. Residues: CAPGELISLPYNWGKRGVDKLIF. J is TRDJ1 and V is TRDV1, with TRDD3 identical over 9 bases. Here the J gene came from matching the DNA to germline, since TCRdb omits it. The CDR3 extends over 23 amino acids. CDR1 and CDR2 (germline): TSWWSYY, QGS.

This clone was found many times. This sequence may be a read error, since a much larger clone differs from it by one base. Other DNA sequences of this sample code for an identical CDR3. The rearrangement joins TRDV2 to TRDJ1; either TRDD2 or TRDD3 may supply D (6 bases each). V was trimmed by 1 base and J by 0 bases, leaving 23 bases between them. From germline, CDR1 is GEAIGNYY and CDR2 EKD. The CDR3 has 19 residues. The CDR3 DNA reads as TGTGCCTGTGACACGGGATCCTACACTGGGTTACTTTACACCGATAAACTCATCTTT. It yields the protein CACDTGSYTGLLYTDKLIF.

A remark on this clone: The protein held in TCRdb is that of a much larger clone and does not match this DNA's translation at residue 19, likely because of a read error; the protein shown is translated from the DNA. The V gene reported is TRDV1; the J gene is uncalled; the tabulated D call, TRDD3, remains unverified against the DNA. The CDR3 has 21 amino acids. In germline, CDR1 is TSWWSYY, CDR2 QGS. Here the CDR3 DNA reads TGTGCTCTTGGGGAAATGAACACCGGGGGATACGCAGTAAGGTACACCGATAAACCCATCTTT. As protein: CALGEMNTGGYAVRYTDKPIF.

This clone was detected a few times. The protein that TCRdb holds for this DNA derives from a much larger clone and differs from the translated DNA at residue 14, which likely indicates a read error; the protein shown here is translated from the DNA. The CDR3 protein is CALGAPVGPDWGISTYTDKLIF. The CDR3, as DNA: TGTGCTCTTGGGGCCCCTGTTGGGCCTGACTGGGGGATATCGACGTACACCGATAAACTCATCTTT. The V and J genes are TRDV1 and TRDJ1; 11 bases map to TRDD3. The J gene, missing from TCRdb, was assigned here through DNA to germline matching. Unmatched junction bases numbered 22, after V lost 4 bases and J lost 0 bases. CDR1 TSWWSYY and CDR2 QGS come from the germline V gene. The CDR3 covers 22 residues.

On this clone: This DNA's translation differs at residue 18 from TCRdb's protein, which comes from a much larger clone; a read error is likely, and the protein shown is translated from the DNA. The J gene is TRDJ1, the V gene TRDV1, with 9 bases lining up with TRDD3. This CDR3 spans 22 amino acids. Looked up from germline, CDR1 is TSWWSYY and CDR2 is QGS. The CDR3 coding sequence is TGTGCTCTTGGGGAACTAGATGGAGGGAACTACTGGGGGAATCCGCACACCAATAAACTCATCTTT. Residues: CALGELDGGNYWGNPHTNKLIF.

For this clone: This DNA's translation differs at residue 5 from TCRdb's protein, which comes from a much larger clone; a read error is likely, and the protein shown is translated from the DNA. The chain carries TRAV38-2/DV8 and TRDJ1; D tentatively fits TRDD2 or TRDD3 (7 bases each). No J gene is reported in TCRdb; it was inferred here by comparing the DNA with germline. This CDR3 region has 22 residues. Germline lookup yields CDR1 TSESDYY and CDR2 QEAYKQQN. V was pared by 4 bases and J by 2 bases, with 36 bases between. CDR3 DNA: TGTGCTTATAGGGGCCGAATTTCCTACCCGTACTGGGGCCTTAAATGGACCGATAAACTCATCTTT. This sequence encodes CAYRGRISYPYWGLKWTDKLIF.

Comments on this clone: The protein given by TCRdb reflects a much larger clone and differs at residue 17 from this DNA's translation, likely from a read error; the protein shown is the DNA's translation. The chain employs TRDV1 and TRDJ1; TRDD3 agrees at 11 bases. The J gene, absent from TCRdb, was called here by matching the DNA to germline. The CDR3 loop spans 23 amino acids. The junction had 21 bases not matched to a gene; V was cut back by 0 bases and J by 0 bases. Germline CDR1 is TSWWSYY and CDR2 is QGS. This CDR3 is CALGELFPTRTLNWGINTDKLIF. CDR3 sequence (DNA): TGTGCTCTTGGGGAACTCTTTCCTACGAGGACCCTAAACTGGGGGATAAACACCGATAAACTCATCTTT.

This clone was seen many times. Since a far larger clone is one base different, this is likely a read error. Other DNA sequences from this sample encode an identical CDR3 as well. This sequence joins TRDV1 and TRDJ1; 10 nucleotides align to TRDD3. TCRdb lists no J gene, so it was determined here by aligning the DNA to germline. V lost 2 bases, J lost 3 bases, and 24 bases stayed unmatched. Germline CDR1 reads TSWWSYY; CDR2 reads QGS. The CDR3 totals 22 residues. This chain's CDR3 is CALGETFGSYEEAGGYADKLIF. The CDR3 region has the DNA TGTGCTCTTGGGGAAACCTTTGGTTCCTACGAAGAGGCCGGGGGATACGCCGATAAACTCATCTTT.